This TCR beta chain was recovered during a study of T cells in Graves' hyperthyroidism and ophthalmopathy. Regarding the study as a whole: Blood also held most thyroid clonotypes expanded beyond 0.001.

Researchers amplified the TCR beta CDR3 regions from RNA transcripts. First-round RT-PCR with HTBI primers amplified the TCR CDR3 region. Via MiXCR, TCRdb re-called the multiplex PCR reads, giving one row per CDR3 protein. The sample includes a few hundred thousand distinct CDR3 sequences, more than 15% of them seen just once. Diagnosis of hyperthyroidism was new in patients aged 18 to 65, and its duration was under 2 months. The authors took PBMCs from roughly 9.7 ml fresh peripheral blood. Regarding this clonotype: The antigen is not known.

The CDR3 is made up of 12 amino acids. J was trimmed by 8 bases and V by 4 bases; bases with no gene match: 4. The germline gives CDR1 MNHEY, CDR2 SMNVEV (reference sequence). This chain uses TRBV27 with TRBJ1-1; 7 bases map to TRBD1. The sample consisted of blood. The source is a woman aged 30 to 39 with Graves' hyperthyroidism. The CDR3 spells CASSSADREAFF. In DNA, the CDR3 is TGTGCCAGCAGTTCCGCGGACAGGGAAGCTTTCTTT.